The rows below give T cell receptor beta chains drawn from one sample of a study of blood T cell repertoires in COVID-19. Generated by immunoSEQ multiplex PCR, the TCRdb table keeps only in-frame clones and is missing some. This sample has 250,000 to 350,000 clones; 90% occur once, and the top ten carry roughly 7.3%. Sequencing used peripheral blood. These receptors were taken from a woman between 25 and 40 years old with COVID-19, enrolled during active disease. Each CDR3 is given without its conserved first and last residue. D genes are given only for firm matches.

cdr3_aa: ASSSGTGANYGYT
j_call: TRBJ1-2
d_call: TRBD1
v_call: TRBV19

cdr3_aa: ASSIGLGNIQY
j_call: TRBJ2-4
d_call: .
v_call: TRBV19

cdr3_aa: ASSFGDRPNEKLF
j_call: TRBJ1-4
d_call: TRBD1
v_call: TRBV27

cdr3_aa: ASKTGTLSTYEQY
j_call: TRBJ2-7
d_call: .
v_call: TRBV2

cdr3_aa: ATSSPGRGGLGELF
j_call: TRBJ2-2
d_call: .
v_call: TRBV15

cdr3_aa: ASSSTGGASYEQY
j_call: TRBJ2-7
d_call: .
v_call: TRBV7-2

cdr3_aa: ASSQPTSGFKEQF
j_call: TRBJ2-1
d_call: TRBD2
v_call: TRBV4-1

cdr3_aa: ASSSSGAGGEQY
j_call: TRBJ2-7
d_call: .
v_call: TRBV5-1

cdr3_aa: ASSQSALSNQPQH
j_call: TRBJ1-5
d_call: .
v_call: TRBV6-4

cdr3_aa: ATRGSGSTDTQY
j_call: TRBJ2-3
d_call: TRBD2
v_call: TRBV24-1

cdr3_aa: ASSYTTGEKLF
j_call: TRBJ1-4
d_call: .
v_call: TRBV6-5

cdr3_aa: ASRVLVGTVNQPQH
j_call: TRBJ1-5
d_call: TRBD1
v_call: TRBV28

cdr3_aa: ASSLVLGNTIY
j_call: TRBJ1-3
d_call: .
v_call: TRBV11-2

cdr3_aa: ASSESGGGADGYT
j_call: TRBJ1-2
d_call: .
v_call: TRBV10-2

cdr3_aa: ATSRTGTGRNEQY
j_call: TRBJ2-7
d_call: TRBD1
v_call: TRBV24-1

cdr3_aa: ASSGRGTYNEQF
j_call: TRBJ2-1
d_call: .
v_call: TRBV10-1

cdr3_aa: ASRRRTSGNEQF
j_call: TRBJ2-1
d_call: TRBD2
v_call: TRBV28

cdr3_aa: ASSLSRGNYGYT
j_call: TRBJ1-2
d_call: TRBD1
v_call: TRBV7-2

cdr3_aa: ASSLGQGLNYGYT
j_call: TRBJ1-2
d_call: TRBD1
v_call: TRBV27

cdr3_aa: ASSLMTSGAYNEQF
j_call: TRBJ2-1
d_call: TRBD2
v_call: TRBV5-1

cdr3_aa: ASSPKIRTGGGYEQY
j_call: TRBJ2-7
d_call: TRBD1
v_call: TRBV7-9

cdr3_aa: ASSALAAPHNEQF
j_call: TRBJ2-1
d_call: TRBD2
v_call: TRBV2

cdr3_aa: ATSRAPGSPLH
j_call: TRBJ1-6
d_call: .
v_call: TRBV15

cdr3_aa: ASSLSPRGMNTEAF
j_call: TRBJ1-1
d_call: .
v_call: TRBV28

cdr3_aa: ASSRGTRGEQY
j_call: TRBJ2-7
d_call: TRBD2
v_call: TRBV7-9

cdr3_aa: ATSDFWNTGELF
j_call: TRBJ2-2
d_call: .
v_call: TRBV24-1

cdr3_aa: ASRPGQRNQPQH
j_call: TRBJ1-5
d_call: .
v_call: TRBV6-5

cdr3_aa: ASSRGQANTEAF
j_call: TRBJ1-1
d_call: TRBD1
v_call: TRBV5-1

cdr3_aa: ATRATGARQPQH
j_call: TRBJ1-5
d_call: TRBD1
v_call: TRBV24-1

cdr3_aa: ASSDLTGFITEAF
j_call: TRBJ1-1
d_call: .
v_call: TRBV2

cdr3_aa: ASSVALGTLAGYT
j_call: TRBJ1-2
d_call: .
v_call: TRBV9

cdr3_aa: ASTSDRENTGELF
j_call: TRBJ2-2
d_call: .
v_call: TRBV21-1

cdr3_aa: ASSSPGGGSNQPQH
j_call: TRBJ1-5
d_call: .
v_call: TRBV7-2

cdr3_aa: ASSRQGSNQPQH
j_call: TRBJ1-5
d_call: TRBD1
v_call: TRBV7-9

cdr3_aa: ASSPPGDRGEKLF
j_call: TRBJ1-4
d_call: TRBD1
v_call: TRBV3-1/TRBV3-2

cdr3_aa: ASSLRGSPYEQY
j_call: TRBJ2-7
d_call: .
v_call: TRBV6-2/TRBV6-3

cdr3_aa: ASSFTPSSYEQY
j_call: TRBJ2-7
d_call: .
v_call: TRBV28

cdr3_aa: ASSSRQGSDTGELF
j_call: TRBJ2-2
d_call: TRBD1
v_call: TRBV4-2

cdr3_aa: ASSFLHIAGVDEQY
j_call: TRBJ2-7
d_call: TRBD2
v_call: TRBV11-2

cdr3_aa: ASSPPGTGANVLT
j_call: TRBJ2-6
d_call: .
v_call: TRBV7-9

cdr3_aa: ASSPRQERTEAF
j_call: TRBJ1-1
d_call: .
v_call: TRBV9

cdr3_aa: ASSISRGFEQF
j_call: TRBJ2-1
d_call: .
v_call: TRBV19

cdr3_aa: ASSRQGATNEKLF
j_call: TRBJ1-4
d_call: TRBD1
v_call: TRBV5-8

cdr3_aa: ASSGGGDYGYT
j_call: TRBJ1-2
d_call: .
v_call: TRBV2

cdr3_aa: ASSEGRGNQPQH
j_call: TRBJ1-5
d_call: .
v_call: TRBV2